This TCR beta chain is drawn from a study of T cells in localized non-small cell lung cancer. Libraries were prepared by immunoSEQ multiplex PCR; TCRdb keeps only in-frame clonotypes and omits some of them. The repertoire includes about 15,000 clones, more than 70% of them detected once, and roughly 4% sits in the top ten. Germline V gene data show CDR1 as LNHDA and CDR2 as SQIVND (reference sequence). CDR3 length equals 14 residues. Losses at the gene ends were 6 bases for V and 4 bases for J; bases not matched to a gene: 5. The TCR was taken from a woman between 35 and 75 years old with stage I lung adenocarcinoma. The sequencing used peripheral blood, collected before any cancer treatment. The chain employs TRBV19 and TRBJ2-2; TRBD1 aligns across 7 bases. The DNA for the CDR3 is TGTGCCAGTAGCACCGGGACAGCCACCGGGGAGCTGTTTTTT. Translation: CASSTGTATGELFF. The variable domain in full, completed from reference TRBV19 and TRBJ2-2, reads DGGITQSPKYLFRKEGQNVTLSCEQNLNHDAMYWYRQDPGQGLRLIYYSQIVNDFQKGDIAEGYSVSREKKESFPLTVTSAQKNPTAFYLCASSTGTATGELFFGEGSRLTVL.